Each of the 18 T cell receptor beta chains below was sequenced from the same sample in a study of human T cells and chemical hapten exposure. TCRdb re-derived calls from the RACE reads in MiXCR, one entry per CDR3 protein. The top ten clones hold 7% to 10% of a sample with some 300,000 distinct CDR3 sequences, around 5.5% of them seen once. The time point is: pre-sensitization, week 0. Indicated treatment: therapeutic diphenylcyclopropenone sensitization with weekly scalp DPC. The sequencing used whole blood, collected in connection with sensitization to the hapten diphenylcyclopropenone (DPC). The receptors derive from a woman younger than 35 with alopecia areata. Some clones in this sample may be carry-over from other donors' samples.

The gene calls are TRBV5-1 and TRBJ1-6; D not resolved. Between the trimmed V and J ends, which lost 0 bases and 6 bases, there was a span of 10 bases. Germline V gene data show CDR1 as SGHRS and CDR2 as YFSETQ. The CDR3 length is 15 residues. The CDR3, as DNA: TGCGCCAGCAGCTTGGACGGGCCTCCTAATTCACCCCTCCACTTT. Translation: CASSLDGPPNSPLHF.

This clonotype was seen at least ten times. V and J are TRBV6-2 or TRBV6-3 and TRBJ2-5, with D unresolved. CDR1 and CDR2 from the germline V gene are MNHEY and SVGEGT. The CDR3 loop spans 11 amino acids. V dropped 2 bases and J dropped 4 bases, with 2 bases sitting between them. Here the CDR3 reads CASSYPETQYF. CDR3 sequence (DNA): TGTGCCAGCAGTTACCCAGAGACCCAGTACTTC.

Comments on this clonotype: This may be a read error, as it is one base from a much larger clone. The chain has TRBV18 and TRBJ1-2, with TRBD1 as a possible D gene (5 bases). The CDR3 is made up of 13 amino acids. V lost 5 bases and J lost 4, with 11 bases in between. CDR1 and CDR2 (germline): KGHSH, LQKENI. The CDR3 bases are TGTGCCAGCTCATCGACAAGGGGCTATGGCTACACCTTC. Translating it yields CASSSTRGYGYTF.

The chain links TRBV5-6 to TRBJ2-1; D gene uncertain. Trimming took off 3 bases at V and 0 bases at J, with 10 bases between the two ends. CDR1 is SGHDT, CDR2 YYEEEE, per germline. The CDR3 sequence is 15 residues long. CDR3 DNA sequence: TGTGCCAGCAGCTCCCTACAGAGCTCCTACAATGAGCAGTTCTTC. Amino acids: CASSSLQSSYNEQFF.

The V gene is TRBV10-3, the J gene TRBJ2-6; D is perhaps TRBD1 (6 bases). The CDR3 is made up of 16 amino acids. From germline, CDR1 is ENHRY and CDR2 SYGVKD. V shed 7 bases and J shed 0 bases, with 13 bases lying between them. CDR3 protein: CAITKDSTSGANVLTF. The CDR3 DNA reads TGTGCCATCACCAAGGACAGCACCTCTGGGGCCAACGTCCTGACTTTC.

The sample holds a few counts of this clonotype. The chain has TRBV2 and TRBJ2-1, with D possibly TRBD2 on 6 matching bases. CDR3 length equals 17 residues. Looked up from germline, CDR1 is SNHLY and CDR2 is FYNNEI. V was trimmed by 1 base and J by 0 bases, leaving 13 bases between them. The DNA for the CDR3 is TGTGCCAGCAGTGAAGAGACGGGGGTGAGCTCCTACAATGAGCAGTTCTTC. This encodes CASSEETGVSSYNEQFF.

The sample holds many counts of this clonotype. The chain carries TRBV6-2 or TRBV6-3 and TRBJ2-4, with D possibly called TRBD1 or TRBD2 (5 bases each). V lost 4 bases and J 1 base, leaving 14 bases between the germline ends. The CDR3 loop spans 16 amino acids. Germline V lookup: CDR1 MNHEY, CDR2 SVGEGT. Here the CDR3 DNA reads TGTGCCAGCAGTTGGGGTCGGGGCCTTGCCAAAAACATTCAGTACTTC. Encoded protein: CASSWGRGLAKNIQYF.

V and J are TRBV12-3 or TRBV12-4 and TRBJ1-5; TRBD1 matches at 7 bases. The CDR3 contains 17 residues. Trimming at V came to 5 bases and at J to 2 bases, leaving 12 bases not matched to a gene. The CDR3 coding sequence is TGTGCCAGCAGTCCCGGGACAGTGGGTATTGGCAATCAGCCCCAGCATTTT. Translation gives CASSPGTVGIGNQPQHF.

This clonotype was picked up many times. This sequence joins TRBV7-8 and TRBJ2-7, with TRBD2 matching 7 bases. V lost 2 bases, J lost 5 bases, and 9 bases stayed unmatched. CDR1 and CDR2 (germline): SGHVS, FQNEAQ. The CDR3 extends over 15 amino acids. Here the CDR3 DNA reads TGTGCCAGCAGCTTATTAAGGCGGGGGACGGACGAGCAGTACTTC. Translating it yields CASSLLRRGTDEQYF.

The J gene is TRBJ1-2, the V gene TRBV12-3 or TRBV12-4; D possibly corresponds to TRBD1 (5 bases). CDR3 length equals 12 residues. Trimming removed 7 bases at V and 3 bases at J, with 9 bases between. In DNA, the CDR3 is TGTGCCAGCACCGGGGACGACTATGGCTACACCTTC. Translated, it gives CASTGDDYGYTF.

This clonotype was counted a few times. The genes are TRBV20-1 and TRBJ2-3, with D maybe TRBD2 (6 bases). The CDR3 runs to 14 residues. With 0 bases removed from V and 5 bases from J, the gap between germline ends came to 12 bases. CDR1 and CDR2 from the germline V gene are DFQATT and SNEGSKA (reference sequence). The CDR3: CSARDRDLRDTQYF. DNA of the CDR3: TGCAGTGCTAGAGACAGGGACTTGCGAGATACGCAGTATTTT.

This clonotype has at least ten counts. CDR3 nucleotide sequence: TGTGCCAGTAGGATCAGGGGACAGGGCGACTATGGCTACACCTTC. Residues: CASRIRGQGDYGYTF. V is TRBV19 and J is TRBJ1-2, with TRBD1 identical over 9 bases. The CDR3 runs to 15 residues. Germline V gene sequence: CDR1 LNHDA, CDR2 SQIVND (reference sequence). J was trimmed by 3 bases and V by 6 bases; bases with no gene match: 8.

In its sample, this clonotype was seen many times. The chain carries TRBV10-3 and TRBJ2-1; 15 bases agree with TRBD2. Unmatched junction bases numbered 8, after V lost 11 bases and J lost 9 bases. Germline CDR1 is ENHRY and CDR2 is SYGVKD. The CDR3 covers 14 residues. The CDR3 region is CAAGLAGGRSEQFF. The CDR3 DNA reads TGTGCCGCCGGACTAGCGGGGGGGCGGAGTGAGCAGTTCTTC.

The rearrangement joins TRBV29-1 to TRBJ2-3, with D maybe TRBD1 (5 bases). CDR1 is SQVTM and CDR2 is ANQGSEA in the germline V gene. This CDR3 contains 11 residues. CDR3 sequence (DNA): TGCTCGGGCAGGGTGGGAGATACGCAGTATTTT. It encodes CSGRVGDTQYF.

This clonotype appeared a few times. The chain is built from TRBV7-9 and TRBJ2-1, with D perhaps being TRBD1 or TRBD2 (5 bases each). The CDR3 covers 12 residues. Trimming cost V 4 bases and J 9 bases, with 10 bases left between them. The germline gives CDR1 SEHNR, CDR2 FQNEAQ (reference sequence). CDR3 protein: CASSWGLTEQFF. The CDR3, as DNA: TGTGCCAGCAGCTGGGGGTTAACTGAGCAGTTCTTC. The full variable domain, with the rest looked up from reference TRBV7-9 and TRBJ2-1, is DTGVSQNPRHKITKRGQNVTFRCDPISEHNRLYWYRQTLGQGPEFLTYFQNEAQLEKSRLLSDRFSAERPKGSFSTLEIQRTEQGDSAMYLCASSWGLTEQFFGPGTRLTVL.

This clonotype was seen repeatedly, ten times or more. V and J are TRBV6-2 or TRBV6-3 and TRBJ1-5; the match to TRBD1 covers 7 bases. V lost 6 bases and J lost 2; bases outside the gene matches: 10. The CDR3 sequence is 16 residues long. In germline, CDR1 is MNHEY, CDR2 SVGEGT. The CDR3 sequence is CASRPIHRGRNQPQHF. CDR3 in DNA: TGTGCCAGCAGACCAATTCACAGGGGACGCAATCAGCCCCAGCATTTT.

This chain uses TRBV7-9 with TRBJ2-7; D may correspond to TRBD1 or TRBD2 (5 bases each). CDR1 SEHNR and CDR2 FQNEAQ come from the germline V gene (reference sequence). V gave up 0 bases and J gave up 10 bases, with 10 bases separating them. This CDR3 is built from 12 residues. CDR3: CASSLAPGPQYF. For the CDR3, the DNA is TGTGCCAGCAGCTTAGCCCCGGGGCCCCAGTACTTC.

This clonotype was counted ten times or more. The chain links TRBV7-9 to TRBJ2-4; D might be TRBD1 (5 bases). Germline CDR1 is SEHNR and CDR2 is FQNEAQ (reference sequence). Between the trimmed V and J ends, which lost 1 base and 3 bases, there was a span of 10 bases. The CDR3 length is 15 residues. The CDR3 loop is CASSLDRSNKNIQYF. Written as DNA, the CDR3 is TGTGCCAGCAGCTTAGACAGGTCTAACAAAAACATTCAGTACTTC.